This record covers a single TCR beta chain. As yet, its antigen is unknown. The data are from a study of OX40 agonist ivuxolimab in advanced cancers. Study-level background: Ivuxolimab was delivered to patients intravenously every 2 weeks at doses spanning 0.01 to 10 mg/kg. General study findings and limits: Blood T cells, both CD4+ and CD8+, expanded clonally by week 6 at 0.1 to 3.0 mg/kg. There were also nonresponders showing low normalized T-cell clonal expansion.

V was pared by 1 base and J by 5 bases, with 7 bases between. The CDR3 totals 13 residues. Germline CDR1 is SGHDT and CDR2 is YYEEEE. Sampled blood was obtained at baseline, cycle 4 day 1, and cycle 7 day 1. Using immunoSEQ multiplex PCR, the repertoire was profiled, and TCRdb retains in-frame clones only, with some absent. The table lists around 70,000 clones, more than 75% of them singletons. This TCR came from an adult with an advanced solid tumor such as melanoma, head and neck, liver or kidney cancer. The source material was CD4+ or CD8+ T cells sorted from blood, sampled in a trial of the OX40 agonist ivuxolimab. This chain links TRBV5-6 with TRBJ2-4, with D perhaps TRBD2 (6 bases). As DNA, the CDR3 is TGTGCCAGCAGCTTGACGGGGGAAAACATTCAGTACTTC. Protein: CASSLTGENIQYF.